The clone carrying this T cell receptor beta chain was seen at least ten times. The antigen remains undetermined. A much larger clone lies a single base off, so this may be a read error. The sample comes from a study of neurological immune-mediated disorders. Time point meaning: technical triplicate 1. One entry per CDR3 protein results from TCRdb running MiXCR on the 5' RACE reads. The sample has 30,000 to 40,000 distinct CDR3 sequences, roughly 10% seen once. Study-level results: Private repertoires in all groups were suggested, as expanded clones shared no CDR3 amino acid sequences across subjects.

Sample: PBMCs. The receptor was isolated from a man aged 60 to 69 with HTLV-1-associated myelopathy (HAM/TSP).

In nucleotides, the CDR3 is TGTGCCAGCAGTTTAGACGGGAACTCCTACAATGAGCAGTTCTTC. Its translation is CASSLDGNSYNEQFF. V is TRBV27 and J is TRBJ2-1; D possibly corresponds to TRBD2 (5 bases). Germline V gene sequence: CDR1 MNHEY, CDR2 SMNVEV (reference sequence). The CDR3 runs 15 residues. With 2 bases removed from V and 0 bases from J, the gap between germline ends came to 8 bases.